Sequencing of this TCR beta chain was carried out in a study of regulatory T cells in long-lasting Graves disease. Study-wide points: Shared public clonotypes totalled some 2,500 in persistent patients, compared with just under 1,000 in new patients. Limited sample numbers may have lowered accuracy.

This clonotype was recorded many times. Its antigen is not identified. Construction of TCR beta libraries relied on iRepertoire HTBI primers and on Arm-PCR targeting CDR3 regions. TCRdb re-called the multiplex PCR reads with MiXCR, one entry per CDR3 protein. The sample shows 350,000 to 500,000 distinct CDR3 sequences, 11% to 15% of them seen only once. Regarding time point: newly diagnosed GD, antithyroid drugs for less than 3 months. Following extraction of RNA from PBMCs, that RNA was used to make the TCR library. The V gene lost 5 bases and the J gene lost 0 bases, with 6 bases spanning the gap. Germline CDR1 and CDR2: DFQATT and SNEGSKA (reference sequence). The CDR3 consists of 12 residues. Another study also made use of these data, one on T cells in Graves' hyperthyroidism and ophthalmopathy. That work contributes: Primed by the HTBI set, a first-round RT-PCR was run on the TCR CDR3. Most clonotypes expanded in the thyroid (above 0.001) were also present in blood.

The material was peripheral blood mononuclear cells (PBMCs), obtained at new diagnosis, from a patient treated with antithyroid drugs. The TCR was taken from a woman aged 45-65 years with Graves disease. V usage is TRBV20-1 and J usage is TRBJ2-3; D ambiguous. CDR3 DNA: TGCAGTGCTGGACCAAGCACAGATACGCAGTATTTT. The encoded protein is CSAGPSTDTQYF.